This T cell receptor beta chain stems from a study of blood T cells in healthy people across ages. It was with a sample-barcoded 5' primer and a J-beta primer mix that a second PCR of roughly 7 to 11 cycles was run. TCRdb reprocessed the 5' RACE reads with MiXCR, giving one entry per CDR3 protein. This table holds about 540,000 distinct CDR3 sequences, less than 25% found once. This CDR3 has 18 residues. Trimming left V 0 bases short and J 2 bases short, with 17 bases between. CDR1 and CDR2 from the germline V gene are MGHRA and YSYEKL. This clonotype was seen a handful of times. The same data also went into a second study, on T cells of mothers and their children.

The rearrangement uses TRBV4-1 and TRBJ1-5; tentatively, D is TRBD1 (5 bases). The sequenced material came from blood. The TCR comes from a boy younger than 18 in good health. The CDR3 DNA follows: TGCGCCAGCAGCCAAGATCCAAGCAGGGTCTTTGGCAATCAGCCCCAGCATTTT. It encodes CASSQDPSRVFGNQPQHF.